The rows below give T cell receptor beta chains drawn from one sample of a study of T-cell memory formation after mild COVID-19. TCRdb used MiXCR to reprocess the 5' RACE reads, holding one entry per CDR3 protein. The sample contains about 600,000 distinct CDR3 sequences, roughly 21% of which appear only once. The source material was PBMCs or a T cell subset sorted from them (not recorded which). The receptor source for this set is an adult woman who had mild COVID-19 (a few samples of this study predate the infection). Cell type and time point are not known. Both conserved end residues are part of each CDR3. The D gene is left open where the match is weak. Expanded clones get a size class; other rows say once, few or many, or leave the size out.

size: once; D: TRBD2; V: TRBV4-2; J: TRBJ2-3; CDR3: CASSQAGLEIDTQYF; DNA: TGTGCCAGCAGCCAAGCGGGACTAGAGATTGATACGCAGTATTTT
size: few; D: NA; V: TRBV5-1; J: TRBJ1-2; CDR3: CASSLPNWENTF; DNA: TGCGCCAGCAGCTTGCCAAACTGGGAGAACACCTTC
size: NA; D: TRBD2; V: TRBV30; J: TRBJ2-1; CDR3: CAWSALAGENEQFF; DNA: TGTGCCTGGAGTGCACTAGCGGGGGAGAATGAGCAGTTCTTC
size: NA; D: NA; V: TRBV7-9; J: TRBJ2-2; CDR3: CASMLGGAGELFF; DNA: TGTGCCAGCATGCTGGGGGGCGCCGGGGAGCTGTTTTTT
size: NA; D: NA; V: TRBV29-1; J: TRBJ1-5; CDR3: CSVEPGDQSNQPQHF; DNA: TGCAGCGTTGAACCAGGGGACCAGAGCAATCAGCCCCAGCATTTT
size: NA; D: NA; V: TRBV27; J: TRBJ2-7; CDR3: CASSFRGDEQYF; DNA: TGTGCCAGCAGTTTTAGGGGTGACGAGCAGTACTTC
size: NA; D: NA; V: TRBV9; J: TRBJ2-7; CDR3: CASSVGDLPSSYEQYF; DNA: TGTGCCAGCAGCGTAGGTGACTTACCGAGCTCCTACGAGCAGTACTTC
size: NA; D: NA; V: TRBV12-3/TRBV12-4; J: TRBJ2-7; CDR3: CASSSRHEQYF; DNA: TGTGCCAGCAGTTCCCGTCACGAGCAGTACTTC
size: NA; D: NA; V: TRBV5-5; J: TRBJ2-1; CDR3: CASSLNTDRGFEQFF; DNA: TGTGCCAGCAGCTTGAACACGGACAGAGGGTTTGAGCAGTTCTTC
size: NA; D: TRBD1; V: TRBV2; J: TRBJ2-7; CDR3: CAGYRDRDLSSPYF; DNA: TGTGCCGGTTATAGAGACAGGGACCTTTCTTCACCTTACTTC
size: few; D: NA; V: TRBV15; J: TRBJ2-3; CDR3: CATSKNRASTDTQYF; DNA: TGTGCCACCAGCAAAAACAGGGCAAGCACAGATACGCAGTATTTT
size: NA; D: TRBD2; V: TRBV6-5; J: TRBJ2-1; CDR3: CASRGGTSGAANEQFF; DNA: TGTGCCAGCAGGGGGGGGACTAGCGGGGCTGCGAATGAGCAGTTCTTC
size: once; D: NA; V: TRBV9; J: TRBJ2-3; CDR3: CARSGPSTDTQYF; DNA: TGTGCCAGAAGCGGACCTAGCACAGATACGCAGTATTTT
size: few; D: TRBD1; V: TRBV5-5; J: TRBJ1-1; CDR3: CASSRIQGWRTEAFF; DNA: TGTGCCAGCAGCCGGATACAGGGGTGGAGGACTGAAGCTTTCTTT
size: few; D: NA; V: TRBV7-9; J: TRBJ2-3; CDR3: CASSPDRSSTDTQYF; DNA: TGTGCCAGCAGCCCCGACAGGTCTAGCACAGATACGCAGTATTTT
size: few; D: TRBD1; V: TRBV2; J: TRBJ2-7; CDR3: CASSKNRGASSYEQYF; DNA: TGTGCCAGCAGCAAAAACAGGGGCGCTAGCTCCTACGAGCAGTACTTC
size: NA; D: TRBD2; V: TRBV3-1; J: TRBJ2-7; CDR3: CASSQGGVRQYEQYF; DNA: TGTGCCAGCAGCCAGGGGGGGGTGCGGCAATACGAGCAGTACTTC
size: few; D: NA; V: TRBV7-2; J: TRBJ2-5; CDR3: CASSGDYTQETQYF; DNA: TGTGCCAGCAGTGGCGACTACACTCAAGAGACCCAGTACTTC
size: few; D: NA; V: TRBV7-8; J: TRBJ1-2; CDR3: CASSQKRQVNYGYTF; DNA: TGTGCCAGCAGCCAAAAAAGGCAGGTTAACTATGGCTACACCTTC
size: NA; D: NA; V: TRBV20-1; J: TRBJ2-5; CDR3: CSALRVRFVGQYF; DNA: TGCAGTGCCCTGAGGGTCAGGTTTGTGGGCCAGTACTTC
size: NA; D: NA; V: TRBV7-6; J: TRBJ2-2; CDR3: CASSHRGAGELFF; DNA: TGTGCCAGCAGTCACAGAGGGGCCGGGGAGCTGTTTTTT
size: few; D: TRBD1; V: TRBV6-6; J: TRBJ1-2; CDR3: CASSPLGQGDLRYTF; DNA: TGTGCCAGCAGTCCCCTAGGACAGGGGGATTTACGCTACACCTTC
size: NA; D: TRBD1; V: TRBV24-1; J: TRBJ2-5; CDR3: CATSNSGTELETQYF; DNA: TGTGCCACCAGCAACAGTGGGACAGAATTAGAGACCCAGTACTTC
size: NA; D: NA; V: TRBV21-1; J: TRBJ2-2; CDR3: CASSNWIGGQGTSGELFF; DNA: TGTGCCAGCAGCAATTGGATCGGGGGACAGGGGACGTCCGGGGAGCTGTTTTTT
size: NA; D: NA; V: TRBV7-7; J: TRBJ1-6; CDR3: CASSLGELSPLHF; DNA: TGTGCCAGCAGCTTAGGGGAGCTTTCACCCCTCCACTTT
size: NA; D: TRBD2; V: TRBV19; J: TRBJ2-5; CDR3: CASSRTSGIGETQYF; DNA: TGTGCCAGTAGTCGGACTAGCGGGATAGGTGAGACCCAGTACTTC
size: NA; D: NA; V: TRBV6-5; J: TRBJ1-3; CDR3: CASRNSWNTIYF; DNA: TGTGCCAGCAGGAATTCGTGGAACACCATATATTTT
size: NA; D: NA; V: TRBV25-1; J: TRBJ2-4; CDR3: CASSEGSRAKNIQYF; DNA: TGTGCCAGCAGTGAGGGCTCGCGAGCCAAAAACATTCAGTACTTC
size: few; D: NA; V: TRBV19; J: TRBJ2-7; CDR3: CASSIVVGASYEQYF; DNA: TGTGCCAGTAGTATAGTCGTGGGGGCGAGCTACGAGCAGTACTTC
size: few; D: NA; V: TRBV14; J: TRBJ1-1; CDR3: CASSQTKQNTEAFF; DNA: TGTGCCAGCAGCCAAACGAAACAGAACACTGAAGCTTTCTTT
size: NA; D: TRBD2; V: TRBV6-1; J: TRBJ2-1; CDR3: CASRSIAGDYNEQFF; DNA: TGTGCCAGCAGATCTATAGCGGGCGACTACAATGAGCAGTTCTTC
size: NA; D: TRBD2; V: TRBV20-1; J: TRBJ2-1; CDR3: CSASPTGTSGGEDYNEQFF; DNA: TGCAGTGCTAGCCCCACCGGGACTAGCGGCGGGGAGGACTACAATGAGCAGTTCTTC
size: few; D: NA; V: TRBV12-3/TRBV12-4; J: TRBJ2-3; CDR3: CASTSRRSTDTQYF; DNA: TGTGCCAGCACCTCTAGGCGTAGCACAGATACGCAGTATTTT
size: few; D: NA; V: TRBV24-1; J: TRBJ2-7; CDR3: CATSDFVRDEQYF; DNA: TGTGCCACCAGTGATTTCGTGCGGGACGAGCAGTACTTC
size: NA; D: TRBD2; V: TRBV11-2; J: TRBJ2-7; CDR3: CASSAAGTSGPFGEQYF; DNA: TGTGCCAGCAGCGCTGCCGGGACTAGCGGGCCTTTTGGCGAGCAGTACTTC
size: NA; D: NA; V: TRBV7-9; J: TRBJ1-3; CDR3: CASSPGAGLSGNTIYF; DNA: TGTGCCAGCAGCCCGGGGGCAGGCCTCTCTGGAAACACCATATATTTT
size: many; D: NA; V: TRBV20-1; J: TRBJ1-1; CDR3: CSADVGKGRTEAFF; DNA: TGCAGTGCAGACGTGGGGAAGGGACGGACTGAAGCTTTCTTT
size: NA; D: NA; V: TRBV4-3; J: TRBJ2-7; CDR3: CASSQDQRSYEQYF; DNA: TGCGCCAGCAGCCAAGATCAGCGTTCCTACGAGCAGTACTTC
size: NA; D: TRBD1; V: TRBV11-3; J: TRBJ2-3; CDR3: CASSPGQHTDTQYF; DNA: TGTGCCAGCAGTCCGGGACAGCACACAGATACGCAGTATTTT
size: NA; D: NA; V: TRBV2; J: TRBJ2-3; CDR3: CASSEGTASSTDTQYF; DNA: TGTGCCAGCAGTGAAGGGACAGCTAGTAGCACAGATACGCAGTATTTT
size: NA; D: TRBD2; V: TRBV15; J: TRBJ2-3; CDR3: CATSRDPLILGRADTQYF; DNA: TGTGCCACCAGCAGAGATCCGTTGATTCTGGGGAGGGCAGATACGCAGTATTTT
size: NA; D: NA; V: TRBV3-1; J: TRBJ2-1; CDR3: CASSQFPGPGNNEQFF; DNA: TGTGCCAGCAGCCAATTCCCGGGCCCGGGGAACAATGAGCAGTTCTTC
size: few; D: TRBD1; V: TRBV7-9; J: TRBJ1-2; CDR3: CASSTPGQGYYGYTF; DNA: TGTGCCAGCAGCACCCCGGGACAGGGTTACTATGGCTACACCTTC
size: NA; D: TRBD2; V: TRBV5-1; J: TRBJ2-1; CDR3: CASSWTSPEHNEQFF; DNA: TGCGCCAGCAGCTGGACTAGCCCGGAGCACAATGAGCAGTTCTTC
size: NA; D: NA; V: TRBV7-9; J: TRBJ1-2; CDR3: CASSPPYLDGYGYTF; DNA: TGTGCCAGCAGCCCCCCCTATCTGGATGGCTATGGCTACACCTTC
size: few; D: TRBD1; V: TRBV4-1; J: TRBJ2-1; CDR3: CASSQDFTGTGSEQFF; DNA: TGCGCCAGCAGCCAAGATTTCACCGGGACAGGGAGTGAGCAGTTCTTC
size: few; D: TRBD1; V: TRBV18; J: TRBJ1-1; CDR3: CASSPPSVGGGLEAFF; DNA: TGTGCCAGCTCACCCCCCTCGGTAGGAGGGGGCCTTGAAGCTTTCTTT
size: few; D: TRBD1; V: TRBV4-1; J: TRBJ2-7; CDR3: CASSHPGQGGYEQYF; DNA: TGCGCCAGCAGCCATCCGGGACAGGGTGGCTACGAGCAGTACTTC
size: few; D: NA; V: TRBV6-4; J: TRBJ2-1; CDR3: CASSESVYNEQFF; DNA: TGTGCCAGCAGTGAGTCAGTCTACAATGAGCAGTTCTTC
size: few; D: NA; V: TRBV5-1; J: TRBJ1-1; CDR3: CASSLEATMNTEAFF; DNA: TGCGCCAGCAGCTTGGAAGCCACAATGAACACTGAAGCTTTCTTT
size: NA; D: NA; V: TRBV12-3/TRBV12-4; J: TRBJ2-3; CDR3: CASSFILGTQYF; DNA: TGTGCCAGCAGTTTTATTTTGGGTACGCAGTATTTT
size: NA; D: NA; V: TRBV6-5; J: TRBJ2-2; CDR3: CASSYSIGANTGELFF; DNA: TGTGCCAGCAGTTACTCTATCGGGGCGAACACCGGGGAGCTGTTTTTT
size: few; D: TRBD1; V: TRBV5-1; J: TRBJ2-7; CDR3: CASSSNRGATYEQYF; DNA: TGCGCCAGCAGCTCCAACAGGGGCGCCACCTACGAGCAGTACTTC
size: NA; D: NA; V: TRBV19; J: TRBJ1-1; CDR3: CASSILDGNTEAFF; DNA: TGTGCCAGTAGTATTCTGGACGGGAACACTGAAGCTTTCTTT
size: few; D: NA; V: TRBV9; J: TRBJ1-1; CDR3: CASSVSLGEGFTEAFF; DNA: TGTGCCAGCAGCGTAAGTTTGGGGGAAGGGTTCACTGAAGCTTTCTTT
size: few; D: NA; V: TRBV30; J: TRBJ2-4; CDR3: CAWSKTEGIAKNIQYF; DNA: TGTGCCTGGAGTAAGACAGAGGGTATAGCCAAAAACATTCAGTACTTC
size: few; D: NA; V: TRBV15; J: TRBJ2-7; CDR3: CATSRDEGFGEQYF; DNA: TGTGCCACCAGCAGAGATGAAGGGTTTGGTGAGCAGTACTTC